This TCR beta chain was sequenced for a study of blood T cell repertoires in COVID-19. Across the whole study: T cells, B-cell-depleted T cells, or PBMCs supplied cDNA or gDNA.

The table came from immunoSEQ multiplex PCR; TCRdb's copy has only in-frame clones and leaves some out. The sample includes about 260,000 clones, around 87% of them seen just once. The sequenced sample consisted of peripheral blood. The sequence came from a woman aged 50 to 60 with acute or convalescent COVID-19.

The CDR3 protein is CASSQLDRDGETQYF. CDR3 DNA sequence: TGTGCCAGCAGCCAACTAGACAGGGACGGGGAGACCCAGTACTTC. This chain uses TRBV3-1 (or the pseudogene TRBV3-2) with TRBJ2-5; TRBD1 matches at 7 bases. The CDR3 totals 15 residues. V dropped 2 bases and J dropped 5; count of bases not matched to a gene: 8. The germline gives CDR1 LGHDT, CDR2 YNNKEL (reference sequence).